This T cell receptor (beta chain) originates from a study of blood T cell repertoires in COVID-19. Across the study: In each case, the material was cDNA or gDNA derived from T cells, B-cell-depleted T cells, or PBMCs.

Germline CDR1 SGHTA, CDR2 FQGNSA. This CDR3 is built from 15 residues. J lost 4 bases, V lost 3 bases, and 6 bases had no gene match. Original methodology: From reference gene primer amplification, estimates of nucleated cell counts were derived. The protocol was immunoSEQ multiplex PCR, while the TCRdb copy is restricted to in-frame clones and leaves out a portion. Clone size and the V and J calls come from that table; the DNA yielded D and trimming. Among about 75,000 clones listed, less than 85% were seen once. V is TRBV7-2 and J is TRBJ2-5; 9 positions match TRBD2. This receptor was taken from an elderly woman with active or convalescent COVID-19. The specimen sequenced was peripheral blood. CDR3 in DNA: TGTGCCAGCAGCTTTAGCGGGGGTGCTCGAGAGACCCAGTACTTC. This codes for CASSFSGGARETQYF.